This T cell receptor beta chain stems from a study of blood T cell repertoires in COVID-19 (dated by TCRdb to the early 2020s). For the study in its entirety: Samples from collaborators originated in the United States, Italy and Spain and spanned both the acute and convalescent phases of COVID-19. The prospective study material was composed of cDNA or gDNA derived from T cells, B-cell-depleted T cells, or PBMCs. The dataset comprised deeply sampled blood TCRbeta repertoires from subjects exposed to, actively infected with, or recovered from COVID-19. The repertoires were made available in a free public database intended to serve as a resource for research on the immune response to SARS-CoV-2. Samples came from the ongoing ImmuneRACE study (first 160 participants) plus 1,254 subjects from 6 global collaborators. A de-identified subject ID, COVID-19 status, age in years and sex were almost always included in the sample metadata. Where HLA class I and class II types were available, the types were taken from metadata supplied by the sample provider, not from assay-based typing. Overall study outcomes, separate from this receptor: The quantity of clinical and demographic metadata differed by source and by participant and was supplied without curation.

Each collaborating institution followed its own protocols to collect whole blood in K2EDTA tubes. For TCRbeta analysis, collaborator samples were shipped as frozen whole blood, as isolated PBMCs, or as DNA extracted from either sample type. Spanning cysteine to phenylalanine, the CDR3 consists of 13 amino acids. The kept DNA is CDR3 alone, 39 bases in frame from the first base. V drops 7 bases and J drops 3 bases, leaving 12 bases in between. The immunoSEQ Assay, a bias-controlled multiplex PCR, was used to amplify TCRbeta CDR3 regions from genomic DNA. The original pipeline was this. The number of nucleated cells in each sample was estimated from the amplification of reference gene primers within the assay. Sequence reads were collapsed and filtered to measure the absolute abundance of every unique TCRbeta CDR3 rearrangement. For each sample, productive Simpson clonality was calculated as the square root of Simpson's diversity index over productive rearrangements. TCRdb stores this immuneACCESS table with in-frame sequences only. Part of the clones is absent; in the studies checked, under half of the shortfall reflects unresolved V genes, and no reason is known for the rest. V, J and clone size derive from that table, while D and trimming were established from the DNA sequence. This sample has about 87,000 clones in its table, and about 83% of those were observed once. The top ten constitute approximately 2.3% of the sample.

With regard to this clone: Which antigen it targets is not known. No quality values exist for individual bases; no much larger clone is one base distant.

The sample was peripheral blood. The rearranged chain carries TRBV12-3 or TRBV12-4 and TRBJ1-1; the best D guess is TRBD1, with 5 bases matching. The receptor's source is a woman in her 70s with acute or convalescent COVID-19. The CDR3 amino acid sequence is: CASIPPGDTEAFF. The bases read TGTGCCAGCATCCCTCCGGGGGACACTGAAGCTTTCTTT.